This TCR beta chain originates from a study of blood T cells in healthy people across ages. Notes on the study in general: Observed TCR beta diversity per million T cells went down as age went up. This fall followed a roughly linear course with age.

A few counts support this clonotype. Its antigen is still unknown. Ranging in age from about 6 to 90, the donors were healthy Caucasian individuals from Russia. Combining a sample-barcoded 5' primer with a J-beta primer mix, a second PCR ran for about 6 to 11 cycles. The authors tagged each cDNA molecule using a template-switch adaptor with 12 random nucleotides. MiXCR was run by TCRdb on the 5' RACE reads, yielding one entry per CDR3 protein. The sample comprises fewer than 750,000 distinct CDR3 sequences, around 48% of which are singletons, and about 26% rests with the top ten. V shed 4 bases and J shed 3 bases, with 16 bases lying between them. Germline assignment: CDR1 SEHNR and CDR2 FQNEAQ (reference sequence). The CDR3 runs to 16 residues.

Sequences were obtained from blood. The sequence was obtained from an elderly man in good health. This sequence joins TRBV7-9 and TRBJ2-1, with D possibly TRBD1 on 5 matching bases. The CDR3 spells CASSSHGHIYYNEQFF. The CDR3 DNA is TGTGCCAGCAGCTCACACGGACACATTTACTACAATGAGCAGTTCTTC.